The sequence of this T cell receptor beta chain was determined in a study of T-cell memory formation after mild COVID-19. This clonotype was seen only a few times. Its antigen is as yet unknown. Trimming took 3 bases from V and 6 from J; bases not matched to a gene: 10. Germline V lookup: CDR1 MNHNS, CDR2 SASEGT. This CDR3 has 17 residues. The study, taken as a whole, reports: Most CD4+ clones that shrank were in CM and EM, while CD8+ ones turned up in EMRA. Contracting clones, day 15 to 85, had balanced CD4/CD8, and later expanders favored CD4+. The pre-infection memory compartment contained some responding clones, suggesting cross-reactive memory joined.

TCRdb itself ran the 5' RACE reads through MiXCR, one entry per CDR3 protein. Found here are 300,000 to 400,000 distinct CDR3 sequences, about a sixth of them singletons; the top ten hold approximately 20%. The rearrangement joins TRBV6-1 to TRBJ2-3; 12 bases match TRBD2. The receptor's source is a man between 18 and 35 years old who had mild COVID-19 (a few samples of this study predate the infection). Cell type and time point are not known. The sample comprised PBMCs or a T cell subset sorted from them (not recorded which). This CDR3 reads CASSENFVTSGGDTQYF. The CDR3 nucleotides read TGTGCCAGCAGTGAGAACTTTGTGACTAGCGGGGGCGATACGCAGTATTTT.